A selection of T cell receptor beta chains follows, all from one sample in a study of T cell responses to AZD1222 COVID-19 vaccine. Sequenced by immunoSEQ multiplex PCR; TCRdb stores in-frame clones only, minus some. The data hold 160,000 or so clones, with around nine tenths observed a single time. The sample was peripheral blood, taken 28 days after the second AZD1222 dose. The receptor source for this set is an adult who received the AZD1222 COVID-19 vaccine. The CDR3 runs from the conserved cysteine through the conserved F or W. Each record gives: J gene, V gene, D gene, clone size, CDR3 protein, CDR3 DNA. The D gene is left open where the match is weak. Rows may omit the clone size; those that give it use once, few, many or a size class.

>TRBJ2-3|TRBV5-6|TRBD2|few
CASSSTGLAVTDTQYF
TGTGCCAGCAGCTCCACAGGACTAGCGGTCACAGATACGCAGTATTTT
>TRBJ1-1|TRBV30|NA|once
CAWSVPSVIAEAFF
TGTGCCTGGAGTGTCCCCTCTGTGATCGCTGAAGCTTTCTTT
>TRBJ1-4|TRBV30|NA|NA
CASDSTNEKLFF
TGTGCCTCTGACAGTACTAATGAAAAACTGTTTTTT
>TRBJ1-2|TRBV16|NA|NA
CASSQLGMLGYTF
TGTGCCAGCAGCCAATTAGGAATGTTGGGCTACACCTTC
>TRBJ2-1|TRBV2|NA|NA
CASSEALGRYNEQFF
TGTGCCAGCAGTGAAGCGCTTGGCCGATACAATGAGCAGTTCTTC
>TRBJ1-3|TRBV6-5|NA|NA
CATLEGYSGNTIYF
TGTGCCACCCTGGAGGGGTATTCTGGAAACACCATATATTTT
>TRBJ1-4|TRBV2|TRBD1|NA
CASSGPGDRGEKLFF
TGTGCCAGCAGTGGCCCGGGGGACAGGGGTGAAAAACTGTTTTTT
>TRBJ1-2|TRBV7-2|NA|NA
CASSFDSANYGYTF
TGTGCCAGCAGCTTTGACAGCGCTAACTATGGCTACACCTTC
>TRBJ2-1|TRBV6-5|NA|NA
CASTPRGYNEQFF
TGTGCCAGCACCCCCCGGGGGTACAATGAGCAGTTCTTC
>TRBJ1-6|TRBV30|NA|NA
CAWSVLLGGSPLHF
TGTGCCTGGAGTGTATTGTTAGGTGGGTCACCCCTCCACTTT
>TRBJ2-7|TRBV9|TRBD1|NA
CASSPRTGQYEQYF
TGTGCCAGCAGCCCCCGGACAGGGCAATACGAGCAGTACTTC
>TRBJ1-6|TRBV12-3/TRBV12-4|NA|NA
CASRSPPSPLHF
TGTGCCAGCAGGTCCCCTCCTTCACCCCTCCACTTT
>TRBJ1-1|TRBV4-1|NA|NA
CASSQAPTTRMEAFF
TGCGCCAGCAGCCAAGCGCCAACCACAAGAATGGAAGCTTTCTTT
>TRBJ2-3|TRBV18|NA|NA
CASSKQDSTDTQYF
TGTGCCAGCTCAAAACAGGACAGCACAGATACGCAGTATTTT
>TRBJ2-7|TRBV10-3|TRBD2|NA
CATLPSGASYEQYF
TGTGCCACACTTCCTAGCGGGGCGTCCTACGAGCAGTACTTC
>TRBJ2-3|TRBV6-5|NA|NA
CASSYVGVGTDTQYF
TGTGCCAGCAGTTACGTGGGGGTGGGCACAGATACGCAGTATTTT
>TRBJ2-5|TRBV19|NA|NA
CASSLEVAEETQYF
TGTGCCAGTAGTCTGGAGGTAGCAGAAGAGACCCAGTACTTC
>TRBJ1-2|TRBV12-5|NA|NA
CASGLYRAGEEGYTF
TGTGCTAGTGGTTTATATCGCGCAGGGGAGGAGGGCTACACCTTC
>TRBJ1-3|TRBV25-1|TRBD1|NA
CASSERDRGRGNTIYF
TGTGCCAGCAGTGAAAGGGACAGGGGGCGAGGAAACACCATATATTTT
>TRBJ1-5|TRBV18|TRBD1|NA
CASSEPGQVSNQPQHF
TGTGCCAGCTCTGAGCCGGGACAGGTTAGCAATCAGCCCCAGCATTTT
>TRBJ2-3|TRBV3-1/TRBV3-2|NA|NA
CASSQGDTQYF
TGTGCCAGCAGCCAAGGAGATACGCAGTATTTT
>TRBJ1-2|TRBV5-1|NA|NA
CASSLAGNSFGYTF
TGCGCCAGCAGCTTGGCCGGCAACTCCTTCGGCTACACCTTC
>TRBJ1-1|TRBV7-9|NA|NA
CASSLLGGPNTEAFF
TGTGCCAGCAGCTTACTGGGGGGCCCGAACACTGAAGCTTTCTTT
>TRBJ1-2|TRBV11-2|TRBD1|NA
CASSPGGNYGYTF
TGTGCCAGCAGCCCAGGGGGGAACTATGGCTACACCTTC
>TRBJ2-5|TRBV12-2|NA|few
CASRHFPGGDGETQYF
TGTGCAAGTCGCCATTTCCCAGGGGGCGATGGGGAGACCCAGTACTTC
>TRBJ1-4|TRBV6-5|NA|NA
CASSPDGRYEKLFF
TGTGCCAGCAGCCCGGACGGGAGATATGAAAAACTGTTTTTT
>TRBJ1-5|TRBV15|NA|NA
CATSRDPGGNQPQHF
TGTGCCACCAGCAGAGATCCGGGGGGGAATCAGCCCCAGCATTTT
>TRBJ1-2|TRBV13|NA|NA
CASSLSLYGYTF
TGTGCCAGCAGCTTATCTCTTTATGGCTACACCTTC
>TRBJ2-3|TRBV6-5|TRBD2|NA
CASSYLMAGGPDTQYF
TGTGCCAGCAGTTACCTTATGGCGGGGGGGCCAGATACGCAGTATTTT
>TRBJ2-3|TRBV6-1|NA|NA
CASSEHRIGTSDTQYF
TGTGCCAGCAGTGAACACAGGATCGGGACATCTGATACGCAGTATTTT
>TRBJ1-1|TRBV6-2/TRBV6-3|NA|NA
CASSSLRMTTEAFF
TGTGCCAGCAGTTCCCTCAGGATGACCACTGAAGCTTTCTTT
>TRBJ2-7|TRBV12-3/TRBV12-4|NA|NA
CASSLNIGEQYF
TGTGCCAGCAGTTTAAACATCGGAGAGCAGTACTTC
>TRBJ1-5|TRBV2|NA|NA
CASSGDPTPQHF
TGTGCCAGCAGTGGTGACCCGACGCCCCAGCATTTT
>TRBJ2-7|TRBV4-3|NA|NA
CASSQEGGREQYF
TGCGCCAGCAGCCAAGAAGGAGGCCGTGAGCAGTACTTC
>TRBJ1-5|TRBV30|NA|NA
CAWSGDAGQPQHF
TGTGCCTGGAGCGGGGATGCGGGTCAGCCCCAGCATTTT
>TRBJ1-1|TRBV5-1|NA|NA
CASSFGGATEAFF
TGCGCCAGCAGCTTCGGGGGGGCCACTGAAGCTTTCTTT
>TRBJ2-1|TRBV19|NA|NA
CASSIDFSRRANEQFF
TGTGCCAGTAGTATAGATTTCAGCAGAAGGGCCAATGAGCAGTTCTTC